This T cell receptor (beta chain) comes out of a study of cytomegalovirus exposure and HLA in healthy donors. Study-level information: Earlier, about 179 million T cells were analyzed, and 90 million to 140 million unique TCR beta sequences were found among them. General study findings and limits: Sequencing likely caused a cluster of highly shared sequence variants. Being productive about 87% or about 30% of the time was typical of most TCR beta V segments in an earlier analysis. An analysis that came later showed most CMV-associated TCR beta chains appearing HLA-restricted.

The PCR ran on 60 Vbeta and 13 Jbeta primers. The data were produced by immunoSEQ multiplex PCR, yet TCRdb's version contains in-frame clones alone and is incomplete. The table has some 150,000 clones, roughly 70% seen once. Concerning this clone: Its specificity is not known.

Sequenced sample: PBMCs. The clonotype comes from a woman in her twenties or thirties in good health and CMV-seronegative.

CDR3 bases: TGTGCCAGCAGACCAGCGGGGGTCCAAGAGACCCAGTACTTC. Its translation: CASRPAGVQETQYF. The chain links TRBV6-1 to TRBJ2-5; TRBD2 aligns across 8 bases. The CDR3 contains 14 residues. Trimming took 6 bases from V and 1 from J; bases not matched to a gene: 4. From germline, CDR1 is MNHNS and CDR2 SASEGT.